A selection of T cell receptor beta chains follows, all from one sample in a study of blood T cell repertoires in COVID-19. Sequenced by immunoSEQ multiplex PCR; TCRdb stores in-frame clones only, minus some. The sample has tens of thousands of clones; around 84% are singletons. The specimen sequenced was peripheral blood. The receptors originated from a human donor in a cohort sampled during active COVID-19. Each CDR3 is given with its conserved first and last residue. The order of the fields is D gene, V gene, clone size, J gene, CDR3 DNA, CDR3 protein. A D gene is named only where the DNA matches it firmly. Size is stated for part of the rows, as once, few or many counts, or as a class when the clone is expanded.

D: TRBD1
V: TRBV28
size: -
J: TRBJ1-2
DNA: TGTGCCAGCAGTTTCGGGACAGTTAATGGCTACACCTTC
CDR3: CASSFGTVNGYTF

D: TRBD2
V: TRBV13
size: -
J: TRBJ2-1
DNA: TGTGCCAGCAGCTTATGGGGCCTAGCGGGGAACAATGAGCAGTTCTTC
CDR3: CASSLWGLAGNNEQFF

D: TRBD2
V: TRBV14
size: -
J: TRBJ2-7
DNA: TGTGCCTCACAGCCAATACTAGCGGGAGGCGAGCAGTACTTC
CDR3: CASQPILAGGEQYF

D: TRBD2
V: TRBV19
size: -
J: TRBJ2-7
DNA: TGTGCCAGTAGTATAGGTAGCGGGAGCCCCTACGAGCAGTACTTC
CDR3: CASSIGSGSPYEQYF

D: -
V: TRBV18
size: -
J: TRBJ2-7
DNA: TGTGCCAGCTCACAACTTCCGACAGGAGACTTCTACGAGCAGTACTTC
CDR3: CASSQLPTGDFYEQYF

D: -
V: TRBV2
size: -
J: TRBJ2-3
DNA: TGTGCCAGCAGTGAAACAGGCACAGATACGCAGTATTTT
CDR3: CASSETGTDTQYF

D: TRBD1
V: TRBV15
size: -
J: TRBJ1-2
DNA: TGTGCCACCAGCAGAGGCCCCCGGTTAAGGGGACAGGGGGAAATTGGCTACACCTTC
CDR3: CATSRGPRLRGQGEIGYTF

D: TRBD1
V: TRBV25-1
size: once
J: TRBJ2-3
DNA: TGTGCCAGCAAGGGGGTCTTAGGAGACAGGGGGCCAGATACGCAGTATTTT
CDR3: CASKGVLGDRGPDTQYF

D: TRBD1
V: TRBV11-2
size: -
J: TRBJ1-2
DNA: TGTGCCAGCAGCACAGGGGGCGCTCCCTCTAGCTACACCTTC
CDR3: CASSTGGAPSSYTF

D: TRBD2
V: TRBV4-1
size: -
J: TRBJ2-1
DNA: TGCGCCAGCAGCCAAAATCTAGCGGGAGGCTACAATGAGCAGTTCTTC
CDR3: CASSQNLAGGYNEQFF

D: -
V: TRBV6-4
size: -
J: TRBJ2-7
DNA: TGTGCCAGCAGTAGAGACTACCATTCCTACGAGCAGTACTTC
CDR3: CASSRDYHSYEQYF

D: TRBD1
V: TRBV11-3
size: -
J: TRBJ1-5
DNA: TGTGCCAGCAGCTTAGAGGACAGGGAACGTAGGCCCCAGCATTTT
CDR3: CASSLEDRERRPQHF

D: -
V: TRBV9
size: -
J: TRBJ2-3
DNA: TGTGCCAGCAGCGTATCCGTCACAGATACGCAGTATTTT
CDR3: CASSVSVTDTQYF

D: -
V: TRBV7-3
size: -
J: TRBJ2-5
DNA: TGTGCCAGCAGCACTCGACTAGAGGAGACCCAGTACTTC
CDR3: CASSTRLEETQYF

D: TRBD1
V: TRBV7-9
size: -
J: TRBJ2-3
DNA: TGTGCCAGCAGCCCTGGGACAGGGTGGCCAGATACGCAGTATTTT
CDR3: CASSPGTGWPDTQYF

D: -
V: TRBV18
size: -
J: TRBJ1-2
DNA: TGTGCCAGCTCACCGGGGGGGCAGTCTAACTATGGCTACACCTTC
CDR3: CASSPGGQSNYGYTF

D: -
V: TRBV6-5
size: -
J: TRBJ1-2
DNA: TGTGCCAGCAGCTACACCCTCCCGGCACAGTCATATGGCTACACCTTC
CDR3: CASSYTLPAQSYGYTF

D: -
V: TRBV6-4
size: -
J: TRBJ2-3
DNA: TGTGCCAGCAGCTACGAATACACAGATACGCAGTATTTT
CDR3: CASSYEYTDTQYF

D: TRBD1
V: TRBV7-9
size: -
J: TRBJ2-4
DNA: TGTGCCAGCAGCCCCCTGTCAACAGGGGGGAGAGCCAAAAACATTCAGTACTTC
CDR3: CASSPLSTGGRAKNIQYF

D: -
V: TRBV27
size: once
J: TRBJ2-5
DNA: TGTGCCAGCAGTTTTATGGGAGATTCAGAGACCCAGTACTTC
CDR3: CASSFMGDSETQYF

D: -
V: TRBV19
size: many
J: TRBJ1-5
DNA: TGTGCCAGTAGTATAGTCGGGCAGGGCGGTCAGCCCCAGCATTTT
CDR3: CASSIVGQGGQPQHF

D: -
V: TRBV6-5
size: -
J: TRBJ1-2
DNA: TGTGCCAGCAGTTACTGGAGGGAGGGTTCCTATGGCTACACCTTC
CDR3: CASSYWREGSYGYTF

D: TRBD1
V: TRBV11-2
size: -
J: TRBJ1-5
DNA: TGTGCCAGCAGCTTAGGCACAGGGGGTCAGCCCCAGCATTTT
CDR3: CASSLGTGGQPQHF

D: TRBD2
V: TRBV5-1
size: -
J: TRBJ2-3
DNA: TGCGCCAGCAGCTGGTCACGGGGAGGGGGCACAGATACGCAGTATTTT
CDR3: CASSWSRGGGTDTQYF

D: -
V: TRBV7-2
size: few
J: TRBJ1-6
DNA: TGTGCCAGCAGCTCCAATATACTGAGCTCCTATAATTCACCCCTCCACTTT
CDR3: CASSSNILSSYNSPLHF

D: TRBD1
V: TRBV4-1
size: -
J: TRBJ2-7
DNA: TGCGCCAGCAGCCAAGCGGACAGGGTAAGGGTACAGTACTTC
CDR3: CASSQADRVRVQYF

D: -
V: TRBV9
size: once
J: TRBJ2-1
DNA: TGTGCCAGCAGCGTAGTGGTGGGAGGAGGCAATGAGCAGTTCTTC
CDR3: CASSVVVGGGNEQFF

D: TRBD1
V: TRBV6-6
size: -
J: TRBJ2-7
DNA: TGTGCCAGCAGTTACCCTGGACAGGGGACCTACGAGCAGTACTTC
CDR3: CASSYPGQGTYEQYF

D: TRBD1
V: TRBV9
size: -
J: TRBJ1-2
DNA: TGTGCCAGCAGCGCGGGACAGGGGGACCATGGCTACACCTTC
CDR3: CASSAGQGDHGYTF

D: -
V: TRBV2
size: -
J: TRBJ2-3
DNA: TGTGCCAGCAGTGAAGGACGGGAGACTAGCACAGATACGCAGTATTTT
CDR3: CASSEGRETSTDTQYF

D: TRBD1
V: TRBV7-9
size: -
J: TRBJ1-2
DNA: TGTGCCAGCAGCCCGCGCCCAAGGGACAGAACTGATGGTGGCTACACCTTC
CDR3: CASSPRPRDRTDGGYTF

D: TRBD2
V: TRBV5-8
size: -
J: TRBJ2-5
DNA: TGTGCCAGCAGCTTGGAGGGAGCGGGGCAAGAGACCCAGTACTTC
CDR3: CASSLEGAGQETQYF

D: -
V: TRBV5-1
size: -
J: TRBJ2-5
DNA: TGCGCCAGCAGCTCCCCTTCGGACGGGATAGTCGAGACCCAGTACTTC
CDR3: CASSSPSDGIVETQYF

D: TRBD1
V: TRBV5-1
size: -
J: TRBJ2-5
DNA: TGCGCCAGCAGCAGGACAGGGCAAGAGACCCAGTACTTC
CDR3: CASSRTGQETQYF

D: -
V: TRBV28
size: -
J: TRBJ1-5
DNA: TGTGCCAGCAGAGCTGGACAGCTAAATCAGCCCCAGCATTTT
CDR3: CASRAGQLNQPQHF

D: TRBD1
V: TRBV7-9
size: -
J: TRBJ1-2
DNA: TGTGCCAGCAGCGAGCAACAGGGGGGCTATGGCTACACCTTC
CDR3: CASSEQQGGYGYTF

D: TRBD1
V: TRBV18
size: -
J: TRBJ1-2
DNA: TGTGCCAGCTCACCAGATTCAGGGGGCCGTGGCTACACCTTC
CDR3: CASSPDSGGRGYTF

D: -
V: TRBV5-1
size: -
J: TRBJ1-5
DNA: TGCGCCAGCAGCTTATCAGGGGTTCCCAATCAGCCCCAGCATTTT
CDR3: CASSLSGVPNQPQHF

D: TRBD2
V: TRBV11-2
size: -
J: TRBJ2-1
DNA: TGTGCCAGCAGCTGGAACGGGGGGAGGACTAGTTACAATGAGCAGTTCTTC
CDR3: CASSWNGGRTSYNEQFF

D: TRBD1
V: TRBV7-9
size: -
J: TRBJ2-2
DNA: TGTGCCAGCAGCTTTACACAGGGGGCGGACACCGGGGAGCTGTTTTTT
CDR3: CASSFTQGADTGELFF

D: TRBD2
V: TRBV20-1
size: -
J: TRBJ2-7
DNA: TGCAGTGCTAGTCTCCTAGCGGGAGGCCAATTCTACGAGCAGTACTTC
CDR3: CSASLLAGGQFYEQYF

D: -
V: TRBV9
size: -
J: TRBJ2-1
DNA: TGTGCCAGCAGCCCCCGCTCCTACAATGAGCAGTTCTTC
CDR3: CASSPRSYNEQFF

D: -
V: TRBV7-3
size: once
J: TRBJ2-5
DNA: TGTGCCAGCAGCTTTCAGGGGAAGGGAGAGACCCAGTACTTC
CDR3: CASSFQGKGETQYF

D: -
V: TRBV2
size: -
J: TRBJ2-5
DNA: TGTGCCAGCAACTACGGTAGAGGGATAGAGACCCAGTACTTC
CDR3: CASNYGRGIETQYF

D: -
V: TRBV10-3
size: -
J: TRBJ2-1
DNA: TGTGCCATCAGTGACAGAGCGGAGGGAGGTATGGAGCAGTTCTTC
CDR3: CAISDRAEGGMEQFF

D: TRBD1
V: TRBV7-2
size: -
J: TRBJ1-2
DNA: TGTGCCAGCAGCTTGGACAGGGAGTCTGGCTACACCTTC
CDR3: CASSLDRESGYTF

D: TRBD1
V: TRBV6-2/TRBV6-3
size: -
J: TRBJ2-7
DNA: TGTGCCAGCAGCGCCGGGGACAGGGTCTACGAGCAGTACTTC
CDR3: CASSAGDRVYEQYF

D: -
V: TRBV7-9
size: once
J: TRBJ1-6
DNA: TGTGCCAGCAGCCCCCAGGGGATTCTCTATAATTCACCCCTCCACTTT
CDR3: CASSPQGILYNSPLHF

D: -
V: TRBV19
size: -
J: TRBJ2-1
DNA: TGTGCCAGTAGGAGGATCATCGGCGGGAACACCCACAATGAGCAGTTCTTC
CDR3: CASRRIIGGNTHNEQFF

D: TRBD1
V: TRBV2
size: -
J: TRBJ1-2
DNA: TGTGCCAGCAGTGAACATATCGAACTAGACAGGGACCGCCTCCTTAACTATGGCTACACCTTC
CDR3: CASSEHIELDRDRLLNYGYTF

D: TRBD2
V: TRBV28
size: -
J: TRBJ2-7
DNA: TGTGCCAGCAGTTTACCCGGGGGGGGTTCCTACGAGCAGTACTTC
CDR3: CASSLPGGGSYEQYF

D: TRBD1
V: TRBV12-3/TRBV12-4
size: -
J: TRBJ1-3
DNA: TGTGCCAGCAGTTTACCAGGGGGCATATATTTT
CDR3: CASSLPGGIYF

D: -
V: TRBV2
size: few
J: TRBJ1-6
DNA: TGTGCCAGCAGTGAAGTAAATAATTCACCCCTCCACTTT
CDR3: CASSEVNNSPLHF